This T cell receptor (beta chain) was observed in a study of blood T cell repertoires in COVID-19. Study in general: The cDNA or gDNA used as material had been derived from T cells, B-cell-depleted T cells, or PBMCs.

Assay: immunoSEQ multiplex PCR; the TCRdb copy retains only in-frame clones and omits some. The sample has about 240,000 clones; approximately 80% are singletons. The CDR3 is 15 amino acids. V was clipped by 5 bases and J by 1 base; unmatched bases: 4. Germline assignment: CDR1 MNHEY and CDR2 SMNVEV (reference sequence). The J gene is TRBJ1-2, the V gene TRBV27; 10 bases are shared with TRBD1. The sequence was obtained from a woman aged 70 to 79 with acute or convalescent COVID-19. Sequenced material: peripheral blood. The chain's CDR3 is CASSTGTGVNYGYTF. The CDR3 coding sequence is TGTGCCAGCAGTACAGGGACAGGGGTTAACTATGGCTACACCTTC.